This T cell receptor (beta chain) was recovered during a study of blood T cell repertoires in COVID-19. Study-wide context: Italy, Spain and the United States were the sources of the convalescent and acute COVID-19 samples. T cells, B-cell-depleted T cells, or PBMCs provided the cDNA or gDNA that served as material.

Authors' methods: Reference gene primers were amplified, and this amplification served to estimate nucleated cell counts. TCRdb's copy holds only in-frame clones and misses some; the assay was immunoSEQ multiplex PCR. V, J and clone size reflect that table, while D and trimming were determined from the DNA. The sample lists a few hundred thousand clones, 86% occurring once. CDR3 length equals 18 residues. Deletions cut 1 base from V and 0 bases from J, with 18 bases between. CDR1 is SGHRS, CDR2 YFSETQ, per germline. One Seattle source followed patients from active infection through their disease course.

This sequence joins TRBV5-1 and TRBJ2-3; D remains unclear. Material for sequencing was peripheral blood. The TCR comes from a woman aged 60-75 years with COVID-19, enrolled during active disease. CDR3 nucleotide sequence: TGCGCCAGCAGCTTGCCCGCGAATAATTTTAAAAGCACAGATACGCAGTATTTT. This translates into CASSLPANNFKSTDTQYF. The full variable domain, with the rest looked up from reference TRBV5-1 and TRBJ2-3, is KAGVTQTPRYLIKTRGQQVTLSCSPISGHRSVSWYQQTPGQGLQFLFEYFSETQRNKGNFPGRFSGRQFSNSRSEMNVSTLELGDSALYLCASSLPANNFKSTDTQYFGPGTRLTVL.